This T cell receptor (beta chain) derives from a study of T cell responses to AZD1222 COVID-19 vaccine. Study results and limitations: Spike-specific TCR breadth and depth both grew after two AZD1222 doses. At study baseline, merely five or six AZD1222 recipients were seropositive.

Using immunoSEQ multiplex PCR, the repertoire was profiled, and TCRdb retains in-frame clones only, with some absent. The table records 70,000 to 95,000 clones, approximately 86% of them present only once. Turning to this clone: As yet, its antigen is unknown.

Germline V lookup: CDR1 MNHEY, CDR2 SVGEGT. V gave up 6 bases and J gave up 5 bases; unmatched junction bases: 6. The CDR3 is 13 amino acids. The sample in question was peripheral blood, obtained 28 days after the second AZD1222 dose. The chain joins TRBV6-2 or TRBV6-3 to TRBJ2-5; 7 positions match TRBD1. This clonotype originated in an adult who received the AZD1222 COVID-19 vaccine. The CDR3 nucleotides read TGTGCCAGCAGCCCCGACAGGGTTGAGACCCAGTACTTC. Translating it yields CASSPDRVETQYF.